Included here is one TCR beta chain sequence, with context. This sample is part of a study of cytomegalovirus exposure and HLA in healthy donors. The repertoire was sequenced with immunoSEQ multiplex PCR; TCRdb's copy has only in-frame clones and lacks some. This repertoire shows about 130,000 clones, roughly 89% found once; its top ten account for approximately 3.5%. CDR3 length: 14 amino acids. Germline assignment: CDR1 SNHLY and CDR2 FYNNEI. The V end was cut by 1 base, the J end by 8 bases, with 12 bases between. The V and J genes are TRBV2 and TRBJ2-1; a weak D match, TRBD1 (8 bases). The receptor's source is a man aged 30-40 years in good health and CMV-seronegative. Sequencing input: PBMCs. DNA of the CDR3: TGTGCCAGCAGTGAAGAAACAGGGGGGGATGAGCAGTTCTTC. This gives the protein CASSEETGGDEQFF.